Shown below are 5 T cell receptor beta chains from a single sample sequenced in a study of T cells after yellow fever vaccination. TCRdb fed the 5' RACE reads into MiXCR, producing one record per CDR3 protein. The table records about 350,000 distinct CDR3 sequences, 7% to 9% of them present only once. The sequences come from PBMCs, collected about 49 days after the first yellow fever vaccination. The receptors shown here come from a man younger than 30 who received the YFV17D yellow fever vaccine.

V gene TRBV4-2 combines with J gene TRBJ2-2; 8 bases fit TRBD2. Trimming removed 4 bases from V and 2 bases from J; junction bases left unmatched: 12. Germline V gene lookup returns CDR1 LGHNA and CDR2 YNFKEQ. The CDR3 is 18 amino acids. CDR3: CASSPVVRGGPNTGELFF. Here the CDR3 DNA reads TGTGCCAGCAGCCCGGTCGTCCGGGGGGGTCCAAACACCGGGGAGCTGTTTTTT.

A few counts support this clonotype. The J gene is TRBJ1-6, the V gene TRBV2; TRBD1 is a possible D gene (6 bases). Germline-derived CDR1 and CDR2 are SNHLY and FYNNEI. The germline V and J ends were trimmed by 11 bases and 6 bases, with 11 bases remaining between them. The CDR3 runs to 12 residues. CDR3 DNA: TGTGCCGTCGGGACACGTAATTCACCCCTCCACTTT. This gives the protein CAVGTRNSPLHF.

V gene TRBV5-5 combines with J gene TRBJ2-5; the D is unclear. The V and J ends lost 1 base and 5 bases respectively, with 9 bases between them. The CDR3 covers 13 residues. CDR1 and CDR2 (germline): SGHKS, YYEKEE (reference sequence). The CDR3: CASSLTWTETQYF. CDR3 sequence (DNA): TGTGCCAGCAGCTTGACCTGGACGGAGACCCAGTACTTC.

The V call is TRBV2, the J call TRBJ2-5, with D unresolved. From germline, CDR1 is SNHLY and CDR2 FYNNEI. The CDR3 runs 11 residues. Trimming took off 7 bases at V and 4 bases at J, with 7 bases between the two ends. The CDR3 sequence: CASKIGETQYF. CDR3 bases: TGTGCCAGCAAGATAGGAGAGACCCAGTACTTC.

This clonotype was recorded many times. The chain combines TRBV7-2 with TRBJ2-1; maybe TRBD1 (7 bases). Trimming shortened V by 4 bases and J by 7 bases, and 14 bases separated the two germline ends. The germline gives CDR1 SGHTA, CDR2 FQGNSA. The CDR3 runs to 14 residues. This chain's CDR3 is CASSSDRAGNEQFF. The DNA of the CDR3 is TGTGCCAGCAGCTCAGACAGGGCGGGGAATGAGCAGTTCTTC.